The 13 T cell receptor beta chains below all came from one sample that was sequenced in a study of blood T cells in healthy people across ages. A second about 7 to 12 cycle PCR used barcoded and J-beta primers. TCRdb reprocessed the 5' RACE reads via MiXCR and lists one record per CDR3 protein. The profile covers fewer than 700,000 distinct CDR3 sequences, with 40% to 50% appearing a single time and about 26% taken by the ten largest. Sequenced: blood. All receptors derive from a man aged 80 or over in good health.

This clonotype was recorded a few times. The gene calls are TRBV6-5 and TRBJ1-5; no clear D. The CDR3 spans 15 residues. Germline CDR1 MNHEY, CDR2 SVGAGI. The ends were cut back, 5 bases at V and 0 bases at J, with 11 bases in the middle. CDR3 nucleotides: TGTGCCAGCAGTCCGGACGGATATAGCAATCAGCCCCAGCATTTT. This gives the protein CASSPDGYSNQPQHF.

This clonotype was seen more than once but under ten times. The chain couples TRBV30 to TRBJ2-7, with D uncertain. Germline V gives CDR1 GTSNPN, CDR2 SVGIG (reference sequence). V was cut by 1 base and J by 1 base, with 5 bases left in between. The CDR3 length is 12 residues. CDR3: CAWSGGSYEQYF. The CDR3 DNA is TGTGCCTGGAGTGGGGGATCCTACGAGCAGTACTTC.

CDR3 DNA: TGTGCCAGCAGCTCCTCTCGGGGGGTAGGGGAGACCCAGTACTTC. Its translation: CASSSSRGVGETQYF. V gene TRBV7-9 combines with J gene TRBJ2-7; 7 nucleotides line up with TRBD2. The J call is in doubt because the DNA end fits TRBJ2-5 better. CDR3 size: 15 residues. Germline CDR1 and CDR2: SEHNR and FQNEAQ (reference sequence).

The chain combines TRBV28 with TRBJ2-5; the match to TRBD2 covers 8 bases. V gave up 3 bases and J gave up 4 bases; unmatched junction bases: 4. CDR3 length: 14 residues. The V gene's germline CDR1 is MDHEN and CDR2 SYDVKM. The chain's CDR3 is CASSFSSGRETQYF. The CDR3 DNA reads as TGTGCCAGCAGTTTTTCCAGCGGGAGAGAGACCCAGTACTTC.

J is TRBJ2-5 and V is TRBV28; D possibly corresponds to TRBD2 (5 bases). The CDR3 has 13 amino acids. The germline gives CDR1 MDHEN, CDR2 SYDVKM. Trimming pared 6 bases from V and 5 bases from J, leaving 13 bases between. The DNA of the CDR3 is TGTGCCAGCAGGGACTCCACCCGGGAGACCCAGTACTTC. Translated, it gives CASRDSTRETQYF. The variable domain in full, with the rest retrieved from reference TRBV28 and TRBJ2-5, is DVKVTQSSRYLVKRTGEKVFLECVQDMDHENMFWYRQDPGLGLRLIYFSYDVKMKEKGDIPEGYSVSREKKERFSLILESASTNQTSMYLCASRDSTRETQYFGPGTRLLVL.

This clonotype was seen only once. V usage is TRBV10-3 and J usage is TRBJ2-1; TRBD2 might be the D (6 bases). Germline loops: CDR1 ENHRY, CDR2 SYGVKD. V was trimmed by 11 bases and J by 6 bases, leaving 11 bases between them. This CDR3 contains 11 residues. CDR3 amino acids: CAVGTGNEQFF. The CDR3 DNA reads as TGTGCCGTCGGGACTGGCAATGAGCAGTTCTTC.

The rearrangement joins TRBV20-1 to TRBJ2-5; 7 bases fit TRBD1. The CDR3 is made up of 13 amino acids. Germline CDR1 DFQATT, CDR2 SNEGSKA (reference sequence). The ends lost 6 bases at V and 2 bases at J; junction bases unmatched: 6. The CDR3, as DNA: TGCAGTGCAACTACAGGGGTTCAAGAGACCCAGTACTTC. Residues: CSATTGVQETQYF.

This chain uses TRBV9 with TRBJ1-4; D unclear. This CDR3 spans 13 amino acids. Trimming took 5 bases from V and 0 from J, leaving 5 bases between them. The germline V gene encodes CDR1 SGDLS and CDR2 YYNGEE. The CDR3 protein is CASRASTNEKLFF. Here the CDR3 DNA reads TGTGCCAGCAGGGCCTCAACTAATGAAAAACTGTTTTTT.

This clonotype has a single count. This chain uses TRBV4-1 with TRBJ2-4, with D possibly being TRBD2 (7 bases). Germline assignment: CDR1 MGHRA and CDR2 YSYEKL. Trimming removed 8 bases at V and 7 bases at J, with 24 bases between. The CDR3 is 16 amino acids. Here the CDR3 reads CASGPSPYREGNIQYF. In DNA form, the CDR3 reads TGCGCCAGCGGTCCATCTCCGTACAGGGAGGGCAACATTCAGTACTTC.

This clonotype was seen repeatedly, ten times or more. The V and J genes are TRBV29-1 and TRBJ2-1, with D tentatively TRBD1 (6 bases). V was clipped by 6 bases and J by 0 bases, with 12 bases between them. Per the germline V gene, CDR1 is SQVTM and CDR2 is ANQGSEA. The CDR3 is 14 residues long. The CDR3 reads CSVGQTSSYNEQFF. CDR3 nucleotide sequence: TGCAGCGTCGGACAGACCAGCTCCTACAATGAGCAGTTCTTC.

As to this clonotype: At one of its ends the junction is not consistent with the germline gene, which may arise from a read error. The chain has TRBV6-5 and TRBJ2-2, with D possibly TRBD2 on 5 matching bases. This CDR3 has 13 amino acids. The germline V gene encodes CDR1 MNHEY and CDR2 SVGAGI. The CDR3 is CASSDSEGGELFF. Here the CDR3 DNA reads TGTGCCAGCAGTGACTCTGAGGGCGGGGAGCTGTTTTTT.

Turning to this clonotype: At one boundary the junction diverges from the germline segment, which might be a read error. This chain connects TRBV7-9 to TRBJ2-3; 9 bases agree with TRBD1. The CDR3 is made up of 17 amino acids. Germline lookup yields CDR1 SEHNR and CDR2 FQNEAQ (reference sequence). The CDR3 coding sequence is TGTGCCAACAGCTCGGGACAGGGAACTAGTGGCACAGATACGCAGTATTTT. As protein: CANSSGQGTSGTDTQYF. Full variable domain (outside the CDR3, taken from reference TRBV7-9 and TRBJ2-3): DTGVSQNPRHKITKRGQNVTFRCDPISEHNRLYWYRQTLGQGPEFLTYFQNEAQLEKSRLLSDRFSAERPKGSFSTLEIQRTEQGDSAMYLCANSSGQGTSGTDTQYFGPGTRLTVL.

The chain carries TRBV4-1 and TRBJ2-2; possible D gene TRBD1, 5 bases. The V and J ends lost 7 bases and 2 bases respectively, with 11 bases between them. The length of the CDR3 is 14 residues. The germline gives CDR1 MGHRA, CDR2 YSYEKL. The CDR3 loop is CASMARANTGELFF. For the CDR3, the DNA is TGCGCCAGCATGGCCAGGGCCAACACCGGGGAGCTGTTTTTT.